The T cell receptor beta chain under discussion was sequenced for a study of early T cells in non-severe SARS-CoV-2 infection. Using its own MiXCR run on the 5' RACE reads, TCRdb lists one record per CDR3 protein. The sample includes 71,000 or so distinct CDR3 sequences, about an eighth of them seen just once. V lost 7 bases, J lost 10 bases, and 14 bases lay in between. The CDR3 is made up of 13 amino acids. Germline loops: CDR1 SGHTA, CDR2 FQGNSA. The chain carries TRBV7-2 and TRBJ1-6, with D possibly being TRBD1 (6 bases). The sample taken for sequencing was whole blood. The TCR originated in an adult who was a healthcare worker with PCR-confirmed SARS-CoV-2 infection or an uninfected control (not recorded which). The CDR3: CASNGQRYSPLHF. CDR3 nucleotides: TGTGCCAGCAACGGACAGCGATACTCACCCCTCCACTTT.